A selection of T cell receptor beta chains follows, all from one sample in a study of CD8 T cells in Susac syndrome. TCRdb ran MiXCR on the immunoSEQ multiplex PCR reads and lists one entry per CDR3 protein. The data show tens of thousands of distinct CDR3 sequences, about 92% seen once. The sequencing input was CD4+ T cells from PBMCs. Every receptor here comes from a human donor with Susac syndrome. Both conserved end residues are part of each CDR3. A D gene is named only where the DNA matches it firmly. Size is omitted from some rows. Given values are once, few, many or a class for expanded clones.

J gene: TRBJ2-7
D gene: .
clone size: .
V gene: TRBV20-1
CDR3 length: 12
CDR3 protein: CSARAAGDEQYF
CDR3 DNA: TGCAGTGCTAGGGCTGCGGGCGACGAGCAGTACTTC

J gene: TRBJ2-7
D gene: TRBD2
clone size: .
V gene: TRBV5-1
CDR3 length: 15
CDR3 protein: CASSQAGGSTYEQYF
CDR3 DNA: TGCGCCAGCAGCCAAGCGGGGGGGTCGACTTACGAGCAGTACTTC

J gene: TRBJ2-1
D gene: TRBD1
clone size: .
V gene: TRBV29-1
CDR3 length: 14
CDR3 protein: CSVELVTGWNEQFF
CDR3 DNA: TGCAGCGTTGAATTGGTGACAGGGTGGAATGAGCAGTTCTTC

J gene: TRBJ1-2
D gene: .
clone size: .
V gene: TRBV20-1
CDR3 length: 14
CDR3 protein: CSARGPGGVYGYTF
CDR3 DNA: TGCAGTGCTAGAGGGCCCGGGGGAGTCTATGGCTACACCTTC

J gene: TRBJ1-2
D gene: TRBD1
clone size: .
V gene: TRBV28
CDR3 length: 12
CDR3 protein: CASIGTGNGYTF
CDR3 DNA: TGTGCCAGCATTGGGACAGGGAATGGCTACACCTTC

J gene: TRBJ2-3
D gene: TRBD2
clone size: .
V gene: TRBV5-4
CDR3 length: 14
CDR3 protein: CASRSAGGTDTQYF
CDR3 DNA: TGTGCCAGCAGATCTGCGGGGGGGACAGATACGCAGTATTTT

J gene: TRBJ2-7
D gene: .
clone size: .
V gene: TRBV27
CDR3 length: 13
CDR3 protein: CASSPLRYYEQYF
CDR3 DNA: TGTGCCAGCAGTCCCCTCAGATACTACGAGCAGTACTTC

J gene: TRBJ2-3
D gene: TRBD2
clone size: .
V gene: TRBV7-2
CDR3 length: 15
CDR3 protein: CASSLVAGGTDTQYF
CDR3 DNA: TGTGCCAGCAGCTTAGTAGCGGGGGGCACAGATACGCAGTATTTT

J gene: TRBJ2-1
D gene: TRBD2
clone size: .
V gene: TRBV7-3
CDR3 length: 15
CDR3 protein: CASRTTSGGYNEQFF
CDR3 DNA: TGTGCCAGCAGGACTACTAGCGGGGGATACAATGAGCAGTTCTTC

J gene: TRBJ2-7
D gene: TRBD1
clone size: .
V gene: TRBV20-1
CDR3 length: 13
CDR3 protein: CSGHDRGSYEQYF
CDR3 DNA: TGCAGTGGACACGACAGGGGGTCCTACGAGCAGTACTTC

J gene: TRBJ2-3
D gene: TRBD1
clone size: .
V gene: TRBV7-3
CDR3 length: 13
CDR3 protein: CASSLGTADTQYF
CDR3 DNA: TGTGCCAGCAGCTTAGGGACAGCAGATACGCAGTATTTT

J gene: TRBJ1-6
D gene: .
clone size: .
V gene: TRBV7-9
CDR3 length: 14
CDR3 protein: CASSLLYSNSPLHF
CDR3 DNA: TGTGCCAGCAGCTTACTTTACTCCAATTCACCCCTCCACTTT

J gene: TRBJ2-4
D gene: .
clone size: .
V gene: TRBV5-4
CDR3 length: 14
CDR3 protein: CASSLAGGLNIQYF
CDR3 DNA: TGTGCCAGCAGCTTGGCCGGGGGCTTAAACATTCAGTACTTC

J gene: TRBJ2-3
D gene: .
clone size: .
V gene: TRBV5-1
CDR3 length: 16
CDR3 protein: CASSLIMTVGTDTQYF
CDR3 DNA: TGCGCCAGCAGCCTAATAATGACCGTGGGGACCGATACGCAGTATTTT

J gene: TRBJ1-3
D gene: .
clone size: .
V gene: TRBV14
CDR3 length: 15
CDR3 protein: CASSQVLAGGNTIYF
CDR3 DNA: TGTGCCAGCAGCCAAGTCTTAGCAGGGGGAAACACCATATATTTT

J gene: TRBJ2-7
D gene: .
clone size: few
V gene: TRBV9
CDR3 length: 12
CDR3 protein: CASSGVGTEQYF
CDR3 DNA: TGTGCCAGCAGCGGCGTGGGTACCGAGCAGTACTTC

J gene: TRBJ2-2
D gene: TRBD2
clone size: .
V gene: TRBV5-1
CDR3 length: 17
CDR3 protein: CASSPQTLAGNTGELFF
CDR3 DNA: TGCGCCAGCAGCCCGCAAACGTTAGCGGGGAACACCGGGGAGCTGTTTTTT

J gene: TRBJ1-1
D gene: .
clone size: .
V gene: TRBV18
CDR3 length: 14
CDR3 protein: CASSPVAVNTEAFF
CDR3 DNA: TGTGCCAGCTCACCAGTCGCGGTGAACACTGAAGCTTTCTTT

J gene: TRBJ2-7
D gene: .
clone size: .
V gene: TRBV5-1
CDR3 length: 15
CDR3 protein: CASSMTGQSSYEQYF
CDR3 DNA: TGCGCCAGCAGCATGACGGGGCAGAGCTCCTACGAGCAGTACTTC

J gene: TRBJ2-3
D gene: TRBD2
clone size: .
V gene: TRBV9
CDR3 length: 14
CDR3 protein: CASSPTGGGDTQYF
CDR3 DNA: TGTGCCAGCAGCCCCACGGGGGGGGGAGATACGCAGTATTTT

J gene: TRBJ1-5
D gene: .
clone size: .
V gene: TRBV5-1
CDR3 length: 15
CDR3 protein: CASSLSGSSNQPQHF
CDR3 DNA: TGCGCCAGCAGCTTGAGTGGGTCTAGCAATCAGCCCCAGCATTTT

J gene: TRBJ1-2
D gene: .
clone size: .
V gene: TRBV2
CDR3 length: 11
CDR3 protein: CASSEVGAKTF
CDR3 DNA: TGTGCCAGCAGTGAAGTAGGGGCGAAAACCTTC

J gene: TRBJ2-3
D gene: TRBD1
clone size: .
V gene: TRBV20-1
CDR3 length: 16
CDR3 protein: CSARTTGGFGTDTQYF
CDR3 DNA: TGCAGTGCTCGTACCACAGGGGGCTTTGGCACAGATACGCAGTATTTT

J gene: TRBJ2-1
D gene: .
clone size: .
V gene: TRBV15
CDR3 length: 13
CDR3 protein: CATSRRSYNEQFF
CDR3 DNA: TGTGCCACCAGCAGGAGGTCCTACAATGAGCAGTTCTTC

J gene: TRBJ2-7
D gene: TRBD1
clone size: .
V gene: TRBV29-1
CDR3 length: 11
CDR3 protein: CSVAQGGEQYF
CDR3 DNA: TGCAGCGTTGCACAGGGGGGCGAGCAGTACTTC

J gene: TRBJ2-2
D gene: .
clone size: .
V gene: TRBV5-1
CDR3 length: 14
CDR3 protein: CASSLAVNTGELFF
CDR3 DNA: TGCGCCAGCAGCTTGGCGGTTAACACCGGGGAGCTGTTTTTT

J gene: TRBJ1-6
D gene: .
clone size: .
V gene: TRBV18
CDR3 length: 13
CDR3 protein: CASSPAGDSPLHF
CDR3 DNA: TGTGCCAGCTCACCGGCGGGGGATTCACCCCTCCACTTT

J gene: TRBJ2-1
D gene: .
clone size: .
V gene: TRBV6-1
CDR3 length: 17
CDR3 protein: CASSFAYEAGKAREQFF
CDR3 DNA: TGTGCCAGCAGCTTCGCTTACGAGGCAGGGAAAGCTCGTGAGCAGTTCTTC

J gene: TRBJ1-4
D gene: .
clone size: once
V gene: TRBV7-2
CDR3 length: 16
CDR3 protein: CASSLASTGGNEKLFF
CDR3 DNA: TGTGCCAGCAGCTTAGCATCCACGGGTGGTAATGAAAAACTGTTTTTT

J gene: TRBJ2-2
D gene: .
clone size: .
V gene: TRBV28
CDR3 length: 17
CDR3 protein: CASSLTTTSSKTGELFF
CDR3 DNA: TGTGCCAGCAGCTTAACCACTACCTCCTCTAAAACCGGGGAGCTGTTTTTT

J gene: TRBJ1-5
D gene: .
clone size: .
V gene: TRBV18
CDR3 length: 15
CDR3 protein: CASSPLSGSNHPQHF
CDR3 DNA: TGTGCCAGCTCACCACTTTCGGGTAGCAATCACCCCCAGCATTTT

J gene: TRBJ2-5
D gene: .
clone size: .
V gene: TRBV7-3
CDR3 length: 15
CDR3 protein: CASSLGGLLGETQYF
CDR3 DNA: TGTGCCAGCAGCCTCGGAGGGCTTCTGGGGGAGACCCAGTACTTC

J gene: TRBJ1-2
D gene: .
clone size: .
V gene: TRBV12-5
CDR3 length: 15
CDR3 protein: CASGLDRDYFYGYTF
CDR3 DNA: TGTGCTAGTGGTTTGGACAGGGACTATTTCTATGGCTACACCTTC

J gene: TRBJ2-1
D gene: .
clone size: .
V gene: TRBV29-1
CDR3 length: 13
CDR3 protein: CSAASDSYNEQFF
CDR3 DNA: TGCAGCGCCGCCTCGGATTCCTACAATGAGCAGTTCTTC

J gene: TRBJ2-5
D gene: TRBD1
clone size: .
V gene: TRBV5-4
CDR3 length: 13
CDR3 protein: CASSAGQGETQYF
CDR3 DNA: TGTGCCAGCAGCGCGGGACAGGGGGAGACCCAGTACTTC

J gene: TRBJ2-3
D gene: .
clone size: .
V gene: TRBV11-1
CDR3 length: 15
CDR3 protein: CASSFGREPRDTQYF
CDR3 DNA: TGTGCCAGCAGCTTTGGCCGGGAGCCGCGCGATACGCAGTATTTT

J gene: TRBJ2-3
D gene: TRBD1
clone size: once
V gene: TRBV15
CDR3 length: 16
CDR3 protein: CATSRDMDLPGGGAEF
CDR3 DNA: TGTGCCACCAGCAGGGATATGGACCTCCCAGGGGGCGGTGCGGAATTT

J gene: TRBJ1-5
D gene: .
clone size: .
V gene: TRBV12-2
CDR3 length: 18
CDR3 protein: CASRLAPDHFYSNQPQHF
CDR3 DNA: TGTGCAAGTCGCTTAGCTCCGGACCATTTTTATAGCAATCAGCCCCAGCATTTT

J gene: TRBJ1-6
D gene: .
clone size: .
V gene: TRBV6-1
CDR3 length: 12
CDR3 protein: CAISQNDSPLHF
CDR3 DNA: TGTGCCATCAGCCAGAACGATTCACCCCTCCACTTT

J gene: TRBJ2-4
D gene: .
clone size: .
V gene: TRBV27
CDR3 length: 13
CDR3 protein: CASRPLAKNIQYF
CDR3 DNA: TGTGCCAGCAGGCCTCTAGCCAAAAACATTCAGTACTTC

J gene: TRBJ2-3
D gene: .
clone size: .
V gene: TRBV4-2
CDR3 length: 17
CDR3 protein: CASSQSGKGVEGDTQYF
CDR3 DNA: TGTGCCAGCAGCCAGTCAGGGAAGGGGGTAGAAGGAGATACGCAGTATTTT

J gene: TRBJ1-5
D gene: .
clone size: .
V gene: TRBV6-2/TRBV6-3
CDR3 length: 16
CDR3 protein: CASSLAGRYSNQPQHF
CDR3 DNA: TGTGCCAGCAGTTTAGCGGGACGGTATAGCAATCAGCCCCAGCATTTT

J gene: TRBJ1-1
D gene: .
clone size: .
V gene: TRBV28
CDR3 length: 13
CDR3 protein: CASSLGHSPEAFF
CDR3 DNA: TGTGCCAGCAGCCTGGGGCACAGCCCTGAAGCTTTCTTT

J gene: TRBJ2-6
D gene: .
clone size: .
V gene: TRBV7-3
CDR3 length: 16
CDR3 protein: CASSPLAGSGANVLTF
CDR3 DNA: TGTGCCAGCAGCCCCCTCGCGGGGTCTGGGGCCAACGTCCTGACTTTC

J gene: TRBJ2-2
D gene: .
clone size: few
V gene: TRBV5-1
CDR3 length: 14
CDR3 protein: CASSLVTNTGELFF
CDR3 DNA: TGCGCCAGCAGCTTGGTTACGAACACCGGGGAGCTGTTTTTT

J gene: TRBJ2-5
D gene: TRBD1
clone size: once
V gene: TRBV7-2
CDR3 length: 14
CDR3 protein: CASSADRVEETQYF
CDR3 DNA: TGTGCCAGCAGCGCTGACAGGGTCGAAGAGACCCAGTACTTC